This TCR beta chain stems from a study of blood T cell repertoires in COVID-19. Data came from immunoSEQ multiplex PCR; TCRdb stores just in-frame clones and leaves some out. The sample shows 200,000 or so clones, approximately 80% of them seen only once. There are 14 residues in the CDR3. J gave up 5 bases and V 5 bases, and 6 bases lay outside the gene matches. Germline V CDR1 and CDR2: SGHTA, FQGNSA. This clone has just one count. The sample consisted of peripheral blood. This clonotype originated in a human donor with acute or convalescent COVID-19. The donor label of this sample is uncertain. The chain carries TRBV7-2 and TRBJ2-1; TRBD1 matches 7 bases. The CDR3 loop reads CASSVGQANNEQFF. The CDR3 DNA follows: TGTGCCAGCAGCGTAGGACAGGCAAACAATGAGCAGTTCTTC.